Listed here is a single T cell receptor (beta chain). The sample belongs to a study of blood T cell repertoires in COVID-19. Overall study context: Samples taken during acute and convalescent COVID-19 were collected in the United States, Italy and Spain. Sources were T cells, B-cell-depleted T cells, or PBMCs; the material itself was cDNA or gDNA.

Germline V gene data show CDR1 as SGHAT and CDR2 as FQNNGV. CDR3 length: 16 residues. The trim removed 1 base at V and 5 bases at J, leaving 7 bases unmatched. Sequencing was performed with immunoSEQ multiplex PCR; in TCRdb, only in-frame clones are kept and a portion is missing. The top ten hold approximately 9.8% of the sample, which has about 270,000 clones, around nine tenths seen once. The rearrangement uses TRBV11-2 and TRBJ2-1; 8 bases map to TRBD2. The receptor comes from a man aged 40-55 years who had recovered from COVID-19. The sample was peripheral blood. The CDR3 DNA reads TGTGCCAGCAGCTTAGGAGTTAGCGGGGCCAACAATGAGCAGTTCTTC. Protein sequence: CASSLGVSGANNEQFF.